This TCR beta chain is from a study of T cell repertoires in cytomegalovirus infection. Whole-study context: Public TCR beta signatures marked donors with CMV infection and the matching HLA.

Regarding this clonotype: Its specificity is unknown.

Each CDR3 protein gets one entry after TCRdb re-called the reads with MiXCR. The sample shows some 500,000 distinct CDR3 sequences, about 33% of them seen only once. Germline CDR1 is KGHDR and CDR2 is SFDVKD. The CDR3 spans 15 residues. Trimming left V 4 bases short and J 4 bases short, with 13 bases between. Notes on the study in general: People with CMV and the relevant HLA were identified by cumulative public TCR beta family frequency.

The source of this sequence is a human donor in good health (CMV status not recorded). Some clones in this sample may be carry-over from other donors' samples. This chain joins TRBV24-1 and TRBJ1-5; D is perhaps TRBD1 (6 bases). The sequencing used cultured PBMCs, collected from culture after CMV antigen stimulation. CDR3 coding DNA: TGTGCCACCAGTGAGGGGGACACTGAAAATCAGCCCCAGCATTTT. Translated, it gives CATSEGDTENQPQHF.